These 15 T cell receptor beta chains originate from one sample sequenced in a study of blood T cells in healthy people across ages. With a J-beta primer mix and a sample-barcoded 5' primer, a second PCR ran 7 to 11 cycles. TCRdb itself ran the 5' RACE reads through MiXCR, one entry per CDR3 protein. The table lists 800,000 to 950,000 distinct CDR3 sequences, about 48% of them singletons. The specimen was blood. All receptors come from a man younger than 40 in good health.

This chain's CDR3 is CASSPPRTGDGDTQYF. The CDR3, as DNA: TGTGCCAGCTCACCACCTCGGACAGGGGACGGGGATACGCAGTATTTT. The chain recombines TRBV18 with TRBJ2-3; 9 bases fit TRBD1. V lost 0 bases to trimming and J lost 6 bases; unmatched junction nucleotides: 7. In germline, CDR1 is KGHSH, CDR2 LQKENI. CDR3 length: 16 amino acids. Using reference TRBV18 and TRBJ2-3 for the parts outside the CDR3, the full variable domain is NAGVMQNPRHLVRRRGQEARLRCSPMKGHSHVYWYRQLPEEGLKFMVYLQKENIIDESGMPKERFSAEFPKEGPSILRIQQVVRGDSAAYFCASSPPRTGDGDTQYFGPGTRLTVL.

This clonotype has only a few counts. This chain uses TRBV7-2 with TRBJ1-2; 8 bases are shared with TRBD1. The CDR3 loop spans 14 amino acids. With 4 bases clipped from V and 2 bases from J, the junction kept 3 bases outside the gene matches. The germline V gene has CDR1 SGHTA and CDR2 FQGNSA. CDR3 nucleotide sequence: TGTGCCAGCAGCTCTGACAGGGGAAACTATGGCTACACCTTC. Protein sequence: CASSSDRGNYGYTF. The complete variable domain, with remaining parts taken from reference TRBV7-2 and TRBJ1-2, reads GAGVSQSPSNKVTEKGKDVELRCDPISGHTALYWYRQSLGQGLEFLIYFQGNSAPDKSGLPSDRFSAERTGGSVSTLTIQRTQQEDSAVYLCASSSDRGNYGYTFGSGTRLTVV.

This clonotype was seen once. The genes are TRBV28 and TRBJ2-7; D gene uncertain. V was cut by 2 bases and J by 0 bases, with 17 bases left in between. Germline assignment: CDR1 MDHEN and CDR2 SYDVKM. This CDR3 spans 17 amino acids. This CDR3 reads CASSLMDYPRLSYEQYF. DNA for the CDR3: TGTGCCAGCAGTTTAATGGATTACCCACGCCTCTCCTACGAGCAGTACTTC.

The CDR3 region is CASSQLFGGGPNYNEQFF. CDR3 coding DNA: TGCGCCAGCAGCCAATTATTCGGCGGGGGGCCTAACTACAATGAGCAGTTCTTC. This rearrangement joins TRBV4-1 to TRBJ2-1; TRBD2 aligns across 8 bases. The germline V gene has CDR1 MGHRA and CDR2 YSYEKL. The CDR3 totals 18 residues. V lost 2 bases, J lost 3 bases, and 12 bases stayed unmatched.

Only a few counts were recorded for this clonotype. The chain carries TRBV27 and TRBJ2-3; 7 bases align to TRBD2. V lost 6 bases to trimming and J lost 2 bases; unmatched junction nucleotides: 8. The CDR3 is 15 residues long. Germline V gene lookup returns CDR1 MNHEY and CDR2 SMNVEV (reference sequence). DNA for the CDR3: TGTGCCAGCAGCTGGATCGGGGGGACCACAGATACGCAGTATTTT. Translation gives CASSWIGGTTDTQYF.

This chain uses TRBV14 with TRBJ2-4; 8 bases match TRBD1. There are 14 residues in the CDR3. V was clipped by 3 bases and J by 13 bases; unmatched bases: 11. The germline gives CDR1 SGHDN, CDR2 FVKESK. The DNA for the CDR3 is TGTGCCAGCAGCCAGGGACAGGTAGTTGATGAGCAGTACTTC. Protein: CASSQGQVVDEQYF.

The V gene is TRBV20-1, the J gene TRBJ1-1; TRBD1 aligns across 8 bases. Unmatched junction bases numbered 8, after V lost 3 bases and J lost 5 bases. The CDR3 is 14 amino acids. Germline CDR1 and CDR2: DFQATT and SNEGSKA (reference sequence). Written as DNA, the CDR3 is TGCAGTGCTAGGTTGGACAGGGTTTGGACTGAAGCTTTCTTT. It codes for CSARLDRVWTEAFF.

A few counts support this clonotype. CDR3 region: CASSPSGVKVETQYF. The DNA of the CDR3 is TGCGCCAGCAGTCCGAGCGGGGTTAAGGTGGAGACCCAGTACTTC. This chain joins TRBV5-1 and TRBJ2-5; 7 nucleotides match TRBD2. There are 15 residues in the CDR3. Per the germline V gene, CDR1 is SGHRS and CDR2 is YFSETQ. V was pared by 5 bases and J by 5 bases, with 12 bases of the junction left unmatched. Drawing the rest from reference TRBV5-1 and TRBJ2-5, the complete variable domain is KAGVTQTPRYLIKTRGQQVTLSCSPISGHRSVSWYQQTPGQGLQFLFEYFSETQRNKGNFPGRFSGRQFSNSRSEMNVSTLELGDSALYLCASSPSGVKVETQYFGPGTRLLVL.

The CDR3 sequence is CASSGTASNYGYTF. CDR3 nucleotide sequence: TGTGCCAGCAGTGGGACTGCCTCTAACTATGGCTACACCTTC. The rearrangement uses TRBV28 and TRBJ1-2; the D gene is possibly TRBD1 (5 bases). The ends were cut back, 5 bases at V and 0 bases at J, with 10 bases in the middle. Germline values: CDR1 MDHEN, CDR2 SYDVKM. This CDR3 is built from 14 residues.

The chain joins TRBV24-1 to TRBJ2-1, with 12 bases lining up with TRBD2. The V gene end was trimmed by 9 bases and the J gene end by 4 bases; junction bases not matched to a gene: 9. Germline CDR1 is KGHDR and CDR2 is SFDVKD. CDR3 size: 16 residues. CDR3 sequence reads: CATGASGGVRYNEQFF. DNA of the CDR3: TGTGCCACCGGAGCTAGCGGGGGGGTGAGGTACAATGAGCAGTTCTTC.

The chain combines TRBV4-3 with TRBJ2-7, with 11 bases matching TRBD2. Germline values: CDR1 LGHNA, CDR2 YSLEER. This CDR3 is 15 amino acids long. Unmatched junction bases numbered 12, after V lost 7 bases and J lost 7 bases. The CDR3 is CASTTGTSGGNEQYF. The CDR3 bases are TGCGCCAGCACGACCGGGACTAGCGGCGGCAATGAGCAGTACTTC.

The chain has TRBV3-1 and TRBJ2-5; 8 bases fit TRBD1. With V trimmed by 6 bases and J by 3 bases, 6 bases remained unmatched. Germline loops: CDR1 LGHDT, CDR2 YNNKEL (reference sequence). The length of the CDR3 is 14 residues. The CDR3 is CASRYRGAEETQYF. CDR3 DNA sequence: TGTGCCAGCAGGTACAGGGGGGCCGAAGAGACCCAGTACTTC.

The chain combines TRBV20-1 with TRBJ2-5; no definite D call. The last part of the DNA fits TRBJ2-7 better; the J call may be wrong. Germline CDR1 is DFQATT and CDR2 is SNEGSKA (reference sequence). The CDR3 loop spans 14 amino acids. This CDR3 reads CSANPTERIYEQYF. CDR3 bases: TGCAGTGCCAACCCGACTGAGCGTATCTACGAGCAGTACTTC.

The rearrangement uses TRBV7-9 and TRBJ1-1; 9 bases line up with TRBD1. Germline V gives CDR1 SEHNR, CDR2 FQNEAQ (reference sequence). J lost 5 bases, V lost 5 bases, and 9 bases had no gene match. The CDR3 is 15 residues long. The CDR3 loop is CASSRMGQGGTEAFF. The CDR3 region has the DNA TGTGCCAGCAGCCGTATGGGACAGGGTGGGACTGAAGCTTTCTTT. Supplemented by reference TRBV7-9 and TRBJ1-1, the full variable domain reads DTGVSQNPRHKITKRGQNVTFRCDPISEHNRLYWYRQTLGQGPEFLTYFQNEAQLEKSRLLSDRFSAERPKGSFSTLEIQRTEQGDSAMYLCASSRMGQGGTEAFFGQGTRLTVV.

The chain is built from TRBV6-1 and TRBJ2-5, with 10 bases lining up with TRBD1. The end of the DNA aligns better with TRBJ2-7, so the J call may be wrong. CDR1 and CDR2 (germline): MNHNS, SASEGT. The CDR3 covers 14 residues. DNA of the CDR3: TGTGCCACAAGAACCGGGACAGGGGAGAGCGAGCAGTACTTC. Translated, it gives CATRTGTGESEQYF.